This T cell receptor (beta chain) was recovered during a study of blood T cell repertoires in COVID-19. Sequencing used immunoSEQ multiplex PCR; TCRdb keeps in-frame clones, though not all of them. The table lists some 200,000 clones, approximately 84% of them singletons, with about 6.9% in the top ten. The J segment lost 7 bases and the V segment lost 4 bases, leaving 8 bases of the junction unmatched. The CDR3 is 16 amino acids. In germline, CDR1 is KGHSH, CDR2 LQKENI. This receptor was identified in a human donor with acute or convalescent COVID-19. The donor label of this sample is uncertain. Material for sequencing was peripheral blood. The chain joins TRBV18 to TRBJ1-6; 9 bases are shared with TRBD1. The CDR3 here is CASSQGGTGTNSPLHF. DNA of the CDR3: TGTGCCAGCTCACAAGGCGGGACAGGGACGAATTCACCCCTCCACTTT.